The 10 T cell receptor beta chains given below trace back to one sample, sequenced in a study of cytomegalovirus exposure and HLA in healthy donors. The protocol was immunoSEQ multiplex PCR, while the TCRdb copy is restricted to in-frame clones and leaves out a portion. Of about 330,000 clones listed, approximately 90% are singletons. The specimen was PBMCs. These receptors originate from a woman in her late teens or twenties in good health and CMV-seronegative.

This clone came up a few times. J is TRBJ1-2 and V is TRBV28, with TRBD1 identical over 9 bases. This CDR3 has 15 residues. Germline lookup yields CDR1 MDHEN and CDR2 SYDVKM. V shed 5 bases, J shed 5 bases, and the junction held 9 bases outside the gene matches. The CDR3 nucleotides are TGTGCCAGCAGTCTCCGGGACAGGGTAGGGTATGGCTACACCTTC. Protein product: CASSLRDRVGYGYTF.

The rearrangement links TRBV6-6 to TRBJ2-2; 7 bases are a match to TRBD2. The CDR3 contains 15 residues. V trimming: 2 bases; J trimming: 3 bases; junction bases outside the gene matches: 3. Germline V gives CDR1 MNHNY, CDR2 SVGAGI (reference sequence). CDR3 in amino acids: CASSYRAGDTGELFF. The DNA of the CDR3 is TGTGCCAGCAGTTACAGGGCGGGAGACACCGGGGAGCTGTTTTTT.

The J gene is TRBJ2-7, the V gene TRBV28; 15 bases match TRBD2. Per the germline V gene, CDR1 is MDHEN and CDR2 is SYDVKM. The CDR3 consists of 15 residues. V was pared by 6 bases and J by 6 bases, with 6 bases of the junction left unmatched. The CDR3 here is CASSGLAGGPREQYF. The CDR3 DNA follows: TGTGCCAGCAGCGGACTAGCGGGAGGGCCACGCGAGCAGTACTTC. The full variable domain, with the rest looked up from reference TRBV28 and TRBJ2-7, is DVKVTQSSRYLVKRTGEKVFLECVQDMDHENMFWYRQDPGLGLRLIYFSYDVKMKEKGDIPEGYSVSREKKERFSLILESASTNQTSMYLCASSGLAGGPREQYFGPGTRLTVT.

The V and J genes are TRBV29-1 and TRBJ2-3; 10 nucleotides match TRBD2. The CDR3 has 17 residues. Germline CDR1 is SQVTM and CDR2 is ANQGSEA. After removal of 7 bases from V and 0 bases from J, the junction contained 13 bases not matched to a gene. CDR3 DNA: TGCAGCGCCCCGTTGGCTAGCGGGAGAGTGAGCACAGATACGCAGTATTTT. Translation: CSAPLASGRVSTDTQYF.

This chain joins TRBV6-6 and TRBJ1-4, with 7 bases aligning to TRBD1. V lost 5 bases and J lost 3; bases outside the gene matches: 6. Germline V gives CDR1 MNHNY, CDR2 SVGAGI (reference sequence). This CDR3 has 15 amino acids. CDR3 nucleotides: TGTGCCAGCAGTGGGAACAGGGGATCTAATGAAAAACTGTTTTTT. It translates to CASSGNRGSNEKLFF.

Here the CDR3 DNA reads TGTGCCAGCAGCCCCCAGGGGCGCGTCTACACTGAAGCTTTCTTT. Its translation: CASSPQGRVYTEAFF. J is TRBJ1-1 and V is TRBV28; D possibly corresponds to TRBD1 (6 bases). Germline CDR1 reads MDHEN; CDR2 reads SYDVKM. There are 15 residues in the CDR3. V was trimmed by 6 bases and J by 3 bases, leaving 17 bases between them.

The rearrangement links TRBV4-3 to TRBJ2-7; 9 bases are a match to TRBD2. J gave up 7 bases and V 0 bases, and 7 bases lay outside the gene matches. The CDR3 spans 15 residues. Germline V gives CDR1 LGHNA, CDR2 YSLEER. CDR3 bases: TGCGCCAGCAGCCAAGAATATAGCGGGAGTGATGAGCAGTACTTC. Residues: CASSQEYSGSDEQYF.

In DNA form, the CDR3 reads TGTGCCTGGACCCCACCGGAGCTAGCGGGACACAATGAGCAGTTCTTC. Amino acids: CAWTPPELAGHNEQFF. The chain carries TRBV30 and TRBJ2-1, with 9 positions matching TRBD2. V shed 4 bases, J shed 5 bases, and the junction held 12 bases outside the gene matches. From germline, CDR1 is GTSNPN and CDR2 SVGIG (reference sequence). The CDR3 is made up of 16 amino acids.

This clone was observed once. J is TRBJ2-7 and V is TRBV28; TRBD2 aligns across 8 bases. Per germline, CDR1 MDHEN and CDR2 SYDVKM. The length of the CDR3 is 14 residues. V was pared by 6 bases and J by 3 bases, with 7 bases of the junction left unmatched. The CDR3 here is CASSPAGDNYEQYF. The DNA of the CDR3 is TGTGCCAGCAGCCCAGCGGGAGACAACTACGAGCAGTACTTC.

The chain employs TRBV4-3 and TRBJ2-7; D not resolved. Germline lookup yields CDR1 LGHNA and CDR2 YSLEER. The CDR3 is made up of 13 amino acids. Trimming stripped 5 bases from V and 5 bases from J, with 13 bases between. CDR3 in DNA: TGCGCCAGCAGCATGGATAGCATCCACGAGCAGTACTTC. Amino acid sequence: CASSMDSIHEQYF.